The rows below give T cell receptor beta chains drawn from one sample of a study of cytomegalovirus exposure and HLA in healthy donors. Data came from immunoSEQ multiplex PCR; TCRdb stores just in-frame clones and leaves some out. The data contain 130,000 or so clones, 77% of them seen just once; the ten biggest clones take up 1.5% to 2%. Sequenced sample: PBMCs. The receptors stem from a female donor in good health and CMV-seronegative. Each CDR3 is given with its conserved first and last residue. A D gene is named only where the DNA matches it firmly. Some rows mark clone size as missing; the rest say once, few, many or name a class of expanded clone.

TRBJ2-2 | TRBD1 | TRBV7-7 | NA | TGTGCCAGCAGCTTAGGGGACAGGGGGCCTACGAACACCGGGGAGCTGTTTTTT | CASSLGDRGPTNTGELFF
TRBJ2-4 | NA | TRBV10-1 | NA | TGCGCCAACAACCTATACCCGGAGGCCAAAAACATTCAGTACTTC | CANNLYPEAKNIQYF
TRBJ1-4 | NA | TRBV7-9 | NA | TGTGCCAGCAGCAGAGGCCAGGGCGATGAAAAACTGTTTTTT | CASSRGQGDEKLFF
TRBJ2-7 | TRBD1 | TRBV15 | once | TGTGCCACCAGCAGAGATCTCAGAATGACAGGGGGGACCTACGAGCAGTACTTC | CATSRDLRMTGGTYEQYF
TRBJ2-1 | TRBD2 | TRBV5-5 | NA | TGTGCCAGCAGTCTTAGCGGGGACGCCTACAATGAGCAGTTCTTC | CASSLSGDAYNEQFF
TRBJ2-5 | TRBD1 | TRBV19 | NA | TGTGCCAGTAGTAGCGGGACAGGGCGGCGGGAGACCCAGTACTTC | CASSSGTGRRETQYF
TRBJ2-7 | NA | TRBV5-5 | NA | TGTGCCAGCAGCTTGGCCGGGACAAGTCTATACGAGCAGTACTTC | CASSLAGTSLYEQYF
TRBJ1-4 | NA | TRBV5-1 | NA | TGCGCCAGCAGCGATACAGGGTTTAATAATGAAAAACTGTTTTTT | CASSDTGFNNEKLFF
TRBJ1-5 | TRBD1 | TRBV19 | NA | TGTGCCAGCCGCCCGGGACAGACCCAGCCCCAGCATTTT | CASRPGQTQPQHF
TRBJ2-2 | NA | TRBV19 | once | TGTGCCAGTAATCTCCGGCAGGTCAACACCGGGGAGCTGTTTTTT | CASNLRQVNTGELFF
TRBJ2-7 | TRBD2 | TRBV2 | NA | TGTGCCAGCAGTGAAGGACTAGCGGGAGGATACTACGAGCAGTACTTC | CASSEGLAGGYYEQYF
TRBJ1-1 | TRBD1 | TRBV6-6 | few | TGTGCCAGCAGTTACCACAGGGGGCGGGGGACTGAAGCTTTCTTT | CASSYHRGRGTEAFF
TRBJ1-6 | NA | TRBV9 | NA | TGTGCCAGCAGCGTAGGGTCCAGGGCGGATTCACCCCTCCACTTT | CASSVGSRADSPLHF
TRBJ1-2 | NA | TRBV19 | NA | TGTGCCAGTAGTATAGGGGAGGGACTGATCTATGGCTACACCTTC | CASSIGEGLIYGYTF
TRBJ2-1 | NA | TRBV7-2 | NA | TGTGCCAGCAGCCCCGCGCCCCGATACAATGAGCAGTTCTTC | CASSPAPRYNEQFF
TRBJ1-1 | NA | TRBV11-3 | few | TGTGCCAGCAGCTTCGTCGGGGGAAGCGCTGAAGCTTTCTTT | CASSFVGGSAEAFF
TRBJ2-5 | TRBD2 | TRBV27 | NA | TGTGTCTCGGGGGGGCTAGCGGGGGAGCAGTACTTC | CVSGGLAGEQYF
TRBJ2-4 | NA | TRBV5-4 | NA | TGTGCCAGCAGCTTGGAGGGGGCCAAAAACATTCAGTACTTC | CASSLEGAKNIQYF
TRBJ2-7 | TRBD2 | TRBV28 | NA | TGTGCCAGCGCTAATTTCTTTCGGGGACTAGCGGGAAGGGAGGGCGAGCAGTACTTC | CASANFFRGLAGREGEQYF
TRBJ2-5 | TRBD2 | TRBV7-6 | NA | TGTGCCAGCAGCTCACACCCGGGGAGGGTTACCCAAGAGACCCAGTACTTC | CASSSHPGRVTQETQYF
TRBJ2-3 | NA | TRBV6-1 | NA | TGTGCCAGCAGCCTACGGGGGTCTAGCACAGATACGCAGTATTTT | CASSLRGSSTDTQYF
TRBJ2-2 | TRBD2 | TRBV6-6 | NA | TGTGCCAGCAGTTACTGGCGACTAGCGGACACCGGGGAGCTGTTTTTT | CASSYWRLADTGELFF
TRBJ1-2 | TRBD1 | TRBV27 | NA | TGTGCCAGCAGCCCGACAGGGAACTATGGCTACACCTTC | CASSPTGNYGYTF
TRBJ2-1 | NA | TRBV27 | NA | TGTGCCAGCAGTTCGGACAACGTTGGGAACAATGAGCAGTTCTTC | CASSSDNVGNNEQFF
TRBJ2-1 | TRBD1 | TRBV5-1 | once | TGCGCCAGCAGCTTCCCGAGACAGGGGTCCCATGAGCAGTTCTTC | CASSFPRQGSHEQFF
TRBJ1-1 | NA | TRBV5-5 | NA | TGTGCCAGCAGCGTACAGGTTTACACTGAAGCTTTCTTT | CASSVQVYTEAFF
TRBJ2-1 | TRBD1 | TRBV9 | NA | TGTGCCAGCAGCGTAGATAGGACAGGGGGGCAAAATGAGCAGTTCTTC | CASSVDRTGGQNEQFF
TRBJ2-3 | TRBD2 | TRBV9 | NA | TGTGCCAGCAGCGTAGAAACTAGCGGGACTGATACGCAGTATTTT | CASSVETSGTDTQYF
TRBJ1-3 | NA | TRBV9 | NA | TGTGCCAGCAGCGCCCCCTCCTCTGGAAACACCATATATTTT | CASSAPSSGNTIYF
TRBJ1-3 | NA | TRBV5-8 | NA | TGTGCCAGCAGCTGGACTACCGGGAGCCACTCTGGAAACACCATATATTTT | CASSWTTGSHSGNTIYF
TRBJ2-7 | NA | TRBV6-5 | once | TGTGCCAGCAGTTCACGGCAGCAAAACAGTATCGAGCAGTACTTC | CASSSRQQNSIEQYF
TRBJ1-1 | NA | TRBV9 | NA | TGTGCCAGCAGCGTAGATGCAGGGGAGGGCACTGAAGCTTTCTTT | CASSVDAGEGTEAFF
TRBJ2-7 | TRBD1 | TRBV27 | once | TGTGCCAGCAGGACAGGGGATAGCTACGAGCAGTACTTC | CASRTGDSYEQYF
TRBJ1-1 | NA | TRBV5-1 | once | TGCGCCAGCAGCCTAGGCGGGGGCGAACCGTCGACGGGAGCTTTCTTT | CASSLGGGEPSTGAFF
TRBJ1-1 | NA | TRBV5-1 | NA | TGCGCCAGCAGCTTAACACCCAATCCAGAAGCTTTCTTT | CASSLTPNPEAFF
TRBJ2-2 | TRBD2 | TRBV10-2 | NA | TGCGCCAGCAGGCTAGCGGGGTCCACCGGGGAGCTGTTTTTT | CASRLAGSTGELFF
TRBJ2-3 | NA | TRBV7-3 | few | TGTGCCAGCAGCTTCGACAGATTCACAGATACGCAGTATTTT | CASSFDRFTDTQYF
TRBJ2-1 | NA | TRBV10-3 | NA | TGTGCCATCAGTGAGACTAGGGCCACCTACAATGAGCAGTTCTTC | CAISETRATYNEQFF
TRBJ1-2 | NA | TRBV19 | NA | TGTGCCAGTAGTATCGGGGTACGAGGCTACACCTTC | CASSIGVRGYTF
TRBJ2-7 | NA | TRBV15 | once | TGTGCCACCAGCACCTTCGACAGGAGCTCCTACGAGCAGTACTTC | CATSTFDRSSYEQYF
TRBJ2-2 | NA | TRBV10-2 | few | TGCGCCAGCAGTGAGTTAACCGGGACTAACACCGGGGAGCTGTTTTTT | CASSELTGTNTGELFF
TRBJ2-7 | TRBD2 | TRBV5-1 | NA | TGCGCCAGCAGCTTGCTGGGCGCGGGAGCCTACGAGCAGTACTTC | CASSLLGAGAYEQYF
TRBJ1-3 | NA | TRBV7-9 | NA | TGTGCCAGCAGCCCGGACAGAAACACCATATATTTT | CASSPDRNTIYF
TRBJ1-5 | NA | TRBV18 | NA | TGTGCCAGCTCCCCGAGTGTCAGGGAGGGCAATCAGCCCCAGCATTTT | CASSPSVREGNQPQHF
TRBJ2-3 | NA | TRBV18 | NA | TGTGCCAGCTCAGGGCTCGGAACTAGCACAGATACGCAGTATTTT | CASSGLGTSTDTQYF